The 4 T cell receptor beta chains in this list originate from one sample, sequenced in a study of response to subunit inactivated influenza vaccine (dated by TCRdb to between 2018 and 2020). Preparation of the library involved RT-PCR. The sequencer listed for this sample is Illumina HiSeq 2500. TCRdb reprocessed the public reads (quality trimming at Q25 with fastp, clone calling with MiXCR) and kept in-frame beta chains. Merged by CDR3 protein, the rows form single entries marked with the most common genes and DNA. This sample is represented by 800,000 to 1,000,000 distinct CDR3 sequences; about 20% of them were singletons. About 10% of the sample lies in the top ten. Specimen: PBMCs from blood, collected more than 4 days after vaccination. These receptors came from a man aged 45-65 years who received an inactivated influenza vaccine. Donor details come from another sample of the same person, matched by shared clones.

The chain carries TRBV12-3 or TRBV12-4 and TRBJ2-1; tentatively, D is TRBD2 (5 bases). The CDR3 has 14 residues. V was trimmed by 11 bases and J by 0 bases, leaving 14 bases between them. The CDR3 region has the DNA TGTGCCTATAGCGTGTCCAGCTCCTACAATGAGCAGTTCTTC. It specifies CAYSVSSSYNEQFF.

The chain joins TRBV7-6 to TRBJ2-3; no firm D call. V lost 0 bases and J 5 bases, leaving 12 bases between the germline ends. The CDR3 runs 15 residues. Germline loops: CDR1 SGHVS, CDR2 FNYEAQ. CDR3 protein: CASSLAPGEVDTQYF. CDR3 sequence (DNA): TGTGCCAGCAGCTTAGCCCCCGGAGAGGTAGATACGCAGTATTTT. Variable domain in full (rest from reference TRBV7-6 and TRBJ2-3): GAGVSQSPRYKVTKRGQDVALRCDPISGHVSLYWYRQALGQGPEFLTYFNYEAQQDKSGLPNDRFSAERPEGSISTLTIQRTEQRDSAMYRCASSLAPGEVDTQYFGPGTRLTVL.

This clonotype was seen a handful of times. The rearrangement links TRBV29-1 to TRBJ1-2, with D unresolved. CDR1 is SQVTM and CDR2 is ANQGSEA in the germline V gene. The CDR3 covers 10 residues. The ends were cut back, 5 bases at V and 2 bases at J, with 3 bases in the middle. The CDR3 DNA reads as TGCAGCGTTTTAAACTATGGCTACACCTTC. This translates into CSVLNYGYTF.

V usage is TRBV6-5 and J usage is TRBJ2-5; 10 nucleotides match TRBD2. J was trimmed by 7 bases and V by 2 bases; bases with no gene match: 7. The CDR3 runs 15 residues. Per the germline V gene, CDR1 is MNHEY and CDR2 is SVGAGI. CDR3 DNA: TGTGCCAGCAGTTACCAGCGGGGGGGGCTCGGGACCCAGTACTTC. Translation: CASSYQRGGLGTQYF.